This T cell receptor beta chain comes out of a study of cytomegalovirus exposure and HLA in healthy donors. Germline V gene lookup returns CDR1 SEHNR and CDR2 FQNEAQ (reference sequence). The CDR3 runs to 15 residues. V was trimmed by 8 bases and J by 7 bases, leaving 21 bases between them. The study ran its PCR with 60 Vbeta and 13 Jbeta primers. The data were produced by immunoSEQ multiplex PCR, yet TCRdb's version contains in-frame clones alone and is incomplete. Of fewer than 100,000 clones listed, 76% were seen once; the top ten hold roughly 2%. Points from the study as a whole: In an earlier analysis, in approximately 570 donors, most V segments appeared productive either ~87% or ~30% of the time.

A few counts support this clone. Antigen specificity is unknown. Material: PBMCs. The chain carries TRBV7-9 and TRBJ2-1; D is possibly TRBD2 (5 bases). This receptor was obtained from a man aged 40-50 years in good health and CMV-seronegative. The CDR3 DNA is TGTGCCAGCGGGCGTCGAAGTCCTACGGGGAATGAGCAGTTCTTC. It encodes CASGRRSPTGNEQFF.